The entry that follows covers one T cell receptor (beta chain) sequence. This specimen belongs to a study of blood T cell repertoires in COVID-19. Background on the study: Some COVID-19 samples were acute and others convalescent; all came from the United States, Italy and Spain. In each case, the material was cDNA or gDNA derived from T cells, B-cell-depleted T cells, or PBMCs.

Per the original data handling: Amplifying reference gene primers gave estimates of nucleated cell counts. Here immunoSEQ multiplex PCR was the method, and the copy in TCRdb shows in-frame clones only, minus some. That table gives V, J and clone size, and the DNA gave D and trimming. The data contain around 140,000 clones, about 87% of them singletons. Sequenced material: peripheral blood. The receptor was isolated from a human donor in a cohort sampled during active COVID-19.

CDR3 coding DNA: TGTGCCAGCAGCTTAGCGGGGCCGTTGAACACTGAAGCTTTCTTT. The encoded protein is CASSLAGPLNTEAFF. This chain connects TRBV7-9 to TRBJ1-1; the D gene is possibly TRBD1 (5 bases). With 0 bases removed from V and 0 bases from J, the gap between germline ends came to 8 bases. Germline values: CDR1 SEHNR, CDR2 FQNEAQ (reference sequence). The CDR3 has 15 residues.